Listed below are T cell receptor beta chains from one sample, sequenced in a study of regulatory T cells in long-lasting Graves disease. Using its own MiXCR run on the multiplex PCR reads, TCRdb lists one record per CDR3 protein. This sample has about 400,000 distinct CDR3 sequences, with 15% found just once. This sample was also put to use in a study of T cells in Graves' hyperthyroidism and ophthalmopathy.

The sample in question was peripheral blood mononuclear cells (PBMCs), obtained at new diagnosis, from a patient treated with antithyroid drugs. These receptors were obtained from a woman aged 40 to 55 with Graves disease. Both conserved end residues are part of each CDR3.

CASSPQGGHGYTF,TRBV27
CAWTPPGGTSGPRWGEQFF,TRBV30
CSPDFPRLADHLYEQYF,TRBV20-1
CASRGTPSYNEQFF,TRBV6-2/TRBV6-3
CASSGQGHYTDTQYF,TRBV28
CASSQEADQETQYF,TRBV5-1
CSAMGRDNEQFF,TRBV20-1
CAWEGAGGRNEQFF,TRBV30
CATSRDFGNSETQYF,TRBV15
CASSDDIAGELFF,TRBV5-4
CASSLRRNQETQYF,TRBV7-2
CASSLAGTSGRVSSYEQYF,TRBV12-3/TRBV12-4
CASSFTGLTYEQYF,TRBV28
CASSIVLAGSSTDTQYF,TRBV28
CAWRGDTGELFF,TRBV30
CASSPTDRSLYEQYF,TRBV27